This T cell receptor (beta chain) was found in a study of blood T cell repertoires in COVID-19. Generated by immunoSEQ multiplex PCR, the TCRdb table keeps only in-frame clones and is missing some. The table has 250,000 to 300,000 clones, roughly 87% seen once; the top ten hold over 2%. The germline V gene has CDR1 GTSNPN and CDR2 SVGIG (reference sequence). The ends were cut back, 3 bases at V and 3 bases at J, with 9 bases in the middle. The CDR3 spans 13 residues. This clonotype was sampled from a woman aged 50 to 65 who had recovered from COVID-19. The chain is built from TRBV30 and TRBJ1-5; no clear D gene. The sample consisted of peripheral blood. CDR3 amino acids: CAWSLRHNQPQHF. DNA for the CDR3: TGTGCCTGGAGCTTGAGGCACAATCAGCCCCAGCATTTT.